The next 20 T cell receptor beta chains were all read from a single sample in a study of blood T cell repertoires in COVID-19. This table comes from immunoSEQ multiplex PCR, and its TCRdb copy is limited to in-frame clones, with some not included. Among under 250,000 clones listed, about nine tenths were seen once. The sequencing sample was made of peripheral blood. Receptors were obtained from a man aged 45-60 years with COVID-19, enrolled during active disease.

The gene calls are TRBV9 and TRBJ2-1; tentative D call: TRBD2 (6 bases). The germline CDR1 and CDR2 sequences are SGDLS and YYNGEE. The CDR3 sequence is 15 residues long. Trimming shortened V by 3 bases and J by 1 base, and 11 bases separated the two germline ends. The CDR3 loop reads CASSEGGKSYNEQFF. Written as DNA, the CDR3 is TGTGCCAGCAGCGAGGGCGGGAAATCCTACAATGAGCAGTTCTTC.

The chain is built from TRBV27 and TRBJ2-7, with 10 bases aligning to TRBD1. CDR3 length: 14 residues. The V segment lost 5 bases and the J segment 3 bases; nucleotides outside the gene matches: 4. Germline V CDR1 and CDR2: MNHEY, SMNVEV (reference sequence). The CDR3 nucleotides read TGTGCCAGCAGTACCGGGACAGGGGTCTACGAGCAGTACTTC. Translated, it gives CASSTGTGVYEQYF.

The chain employs TRBV19 and TRBJ1-5; 8 nucleotides line up with TRBD1. From germline, CDR1 is LNHDA and CDR2 SQIVND (reference sequence). The CDR3 is 14 residues long. V lost 5 bases, J lost 5 bases, and 5 bases stayed unmatched. CDR3 in DNA: TGTGCCAGTAGTTTCCAGGGGGCCGATCAGCCCCAGCATTTT. Translated: CASSFQGADQPQHF.

This clone was seen just once. The chain couples TRBV19 to TRBJ2-7, with D possibly being TRBD1 (5 bases). This CDR3 spans 15 amino acids. From germline, CDR1 is LNHDA and CDR2 SQIVND (reference sequence). V shed 3 bases and J shed 1 base, with 13 bases lying between them. The CDR3 sequence is CASSIADMPSYEQYF. CDR3 DNA: TGTGCCAGTAGTATCGCGGACATGCCGTCCTACGAGCAGTACTTC.

The chain carries TRBV18 and TRBJ2-7, with 10 nucleotides matching TRBD2. This CDR3 spans 14 amino acids. Trimming took 5 bases from V and 6 from J; bases not matched to a gene: 7. Germline-derived CDR1 and CDR2 are KGHSH and LQKENI. CDR3 region: CASSSTSGAGEQYF. The CDR3 nucleotides read TGTGCCAGCTCATCAACTAGCGGGGCTGGCGAGCAGTACTTC. Complete variable domain (other parts from reference TRBV18 and TRBJ2-7): NAGVMQNPRHLVRRRGQEARLRCSPMKGHSHVYWYRQLPEEGLKFMVYLQKENIIDESGMPKERFSAEFPKEGPSILRIQQVVRGDSAAYFCASSSTSGAGEQYFGPGTRLTVT.

The chain uses TRBV29-1 and TRBJ2-1, with D possibly matching TRBD2 (6 bases). The V gene's germline CDR1 is SQVTM and CDR2 ANQGSEA. This CDR3 contains 12 residues. Between the trimmed V and J ends, which lost 7 bases and 8 bases, there was a span of 15 bases. CDR3 DNA: TGCAGCGCTGAGAGGGGAGGCGATGAGCAGTTCTTC. This sequence encodes CSAERGGDEQFF.

The chain is built from TRBV4-1 and TRBJ1-4, with D tentatively TRBD1 (6 bases). Trimming pared 1 base from V and 3 bases from J, leaving 9 bases between. CDR1 and CDR2 (germline): MGHRA, YSYEKL. The CDR3 spans 15 residues. This CDR3 reads CASSQVQGSNEKLFF. CDR3 coding DNA: TGCGCCAGCAGCCAAGTCCAGGGGTCTAATGAAAAACTGTTTTTT.

In nucleotides, the CDR3 is TGTGCCAGCAGCTTAGGGGGGGAGCACTCCTACGAGCAGTACTTC. Translation: CASSLGGEHSYEQYF. The rearrangement links TRBV11-1 to TRBJ2-7, with a possible D match to TRBD2 (6 bases). Trimming cost V 1 base and J 0 bases, with 10 bases left between them. This CDR3 spans 15 amino acids. Germline CDR1 reads SGHAT; CDR2 reads FQDESV (reference sequence).

J is TRBJ2-1 and V is TRBV25-1; 9 nucleotides agree with TRBD1. J lost 1 base, V lost 4 bases, and 5 bases had no gene match. This CDR3 contains 16 residues. CDR1 and CDR2 (germline): MGHDK, SYGVNS. For the CDR3, the DNA is TGTGCCAGCAGTGCGACCGGGACAGGGTCCTACAATGAGCAGTTCTTC. It encodes CASSATGTGSYNEQFF. Based on the CDR3 plus reference TRBV25-1 and TRBJ2-1, the full variable domain is EADIYQTPRYLVIGTGKKITLECSQTMGHDKMYWYQQDPGMELHLIHYSYGVNSTEKGDLSSESTVSRIRTEHFPLTLESARPSHTSQYLCASSATGTGSYNEQFFGPGTRLTVL.

The chain joins TRBV15 to TRBJ1-4; 11 bases are a match to TRBD1. Trimming at V came to 0 bases and at J to 7 bases, leaving 4 bases not matched to a gene. This CDR3 has 16 residues. In germline, CDR1 is LNHNV, CDR2 YYDKDF (reference sequence). The CDR3 DNA reads TGTGCCACCAGCAGAGATGGGACAGGGGGGGCTGAAAAACTGTTTTTT. Its protein is CATSRDGTGGAEKLFF. Looking up the rest from reference TRBV15 and TRBJ1-4 gives the full variable domain: DAMVIQNPRYQVTQFGKPVTLSCSQTLNHNVMYWYQQKSSQAPKLLFHYYDKDFNNEADTPDNFQSRRPNTSFCFLDIRSPGLGDTAMYLCATSRDGTGGAEKLFFGSGTQLSVL.

The chain combines TRBV14 with TRBJ2-7; D possibly corresponds to TRBD1 (6 bases). Trimming took 2 bases from V and 3 from J, leaving 14 bases between them. The germline gives CDR1 SGHDN, CDR2 FVKESK. The CDR3 loop spans 15 amino acids. The DNA of the CDR3 is TGTGCCAGCAGCCAAAGGGGCAGGGGCGACTACGAGCAGTACTTC. Encoded protein: CASSQRGRGDYEQYF.

V and J are TRBV7-2 and TRBJ2-1, with D possibly being TRBD1 (6 bases). The CDR3 has 15 amino acids. The ends were cut back, 2 bases at V and 2 bases at J, with 10 bases in the middle. Germline V gives CDR1 SGHTA, CDR2 FQGNSA. This CDR3 is CASSLTGIPYNEQFF. The CDR3 nucleotides read TGTGCCAGCAGCTTAACAGGGATTCCCTACAATGAGCAGTTCTTC.

V usage is TRBV7-2 and J usage is TRBJ2-1, with 9 bases matching TRBD2. CDR1 and CDR2 (germline): SGHTA, FQGNSA. The CDR3 length is 17 residues. The junction had 15 bases not matched to a gene; V was cut back by 4 bases and J by 8 bases. CDR3 nucleotide sequence: TGTGCCAGCAGCTCTCGAGGCGGGGGGGCCGGTGTCGATGAGCAGTTCTTC. It encodes CASSSRGGGAGVDEQFF.

This sequence joins TRBV7-9 and TRBJ1-5, with a weak D call TRBD1 (5 bases). This CDR3 is 14 amino acids long. Per germline, CDR1 SEHNR and CDR2 FQNEAQ (reference sequence). The ends were cut back, 0 bases at V and 3 bases at J, with 6 bases in the middle. The CDR3 DNA reads TGTGCCAGCAGCTTAGCACAGGCCAATCAGCCCCAGCATTTT. Amino acids: CASSLAQANQPQHF.

V and J are TRBV6-5 and TRBJ1-2, with TRBD1 identical over 10 bases. Unmatched junction bases numbered 7, after V lost 2 bases and J lost 4 bases. CDR1 and CDR2 (germline): MNHEY, SVGAGI. The CDR3 extends over 16 amino acids. The CDR3 spells CASSYRQGAVGYGYTF. CDR3 nucleotide sequence: TGTGCCAGCAGTTACCGACAGGGGGCTGTCGGCTATGGCTACACCTTC.

The V and J genes are TRBV4-1 and TRBJ2-3; 9 bases agree with TRBD2. Germline V lookup: CDR1 MGHRA, CDR2 YSYEKL. Trimming at V came to 4 bases and at J to 2 bases, leaving 7 bases not matched to a gene. This CDR3 has 16 residues. CDR3 nucleotide sequence: TGCGCCAGCAGCCCTACCCCTAGCGGGACCACAGATACGCAGTATTTT. Protein product: CASSPTPSGTTDTQYF.

This clone was counted once. This chain uses TRBV7-8 with TRBJ2-7; TRBD1 matches at 9 bases. The V gene's germline CDR1 is SGHVS and CDR2 FQNEAQ. The CDR3 consists of 14 residues. V shed 6 bases, J shed 6 bases, and the junction held 9 bases outside the gene matches. The CDR3 reads CASRTGTGRSEQYF. The DNA for the CDR3 is TGTGCCAGCAGGACCGGGACAGGGCGTTCCGAGCAGTACTTC.

The rearrangement joins TRBV11-2 to TRBJ2-1, with unresolved D. Deletions cut 4 bases from V and 3 bases from J, with 10 bases between. This CDR3 is built from 14 residues. Looked up from germline, CDR1 is SGHAT and CDR2 is FQNNGV. The CDR3: CASSSLLIYNEQFF. In DNA form, the CDR3 reads TGTGCCAGCAGCTCATTACTCATCTACAATGAGCAGTTCTTC.

This clone was detected only a few times. At one end, the junction sequence differs from germline, possibly due to a read error. This chain connects TRBV5-5 to TRBJ1-1; D gene ambiguous. CDR1 and CDR2 from the germline V gene are SGHKS and YYEKEE (reference sequence). The length of the CDR3 is 15 residues. CDR3 nucleotide sequence: TGTGCCAGCAGCTTGGTTGGAGGGATGAATACTGAAGCTTTCTTT. As protein: CASSLVGGMNTEAFF.

V gene TRBV7-9 combines with J gene TRBJ2-7; 10 nucleotides agree with TRBD2. With 10 bases clipped from V and 3 bases from J, the junction kept 9 bases outside the gene matches. CDR1 SEHNR and CDR2 FQNEAQ come from the germline V gene (reference sequence). The CDR3 runs 14 residues. The CDR3 bases are TGTGCCACCCAAAGGGCTAGCGGGAGCTACGAGCAGTACTTC. Its translation: CATQRASGSYEQYF. Together with reference TRBV7-9 and TRBJ2-7, the CDR3 gives the full variable domain: DTGVSQNPRHKITKRGQNVTFRCDPISEHNRLYWYRQTLGQGPEFLTYFQNEAQLEKSRLLSDRFSAERPKGSFSTLEIQRTEQGDSAMYLCATQRASGSYEQYFGPGTRLTVT.